Shown below are 30 T cell receptor beta chains from a single sample sequenced in a study of regulatory T cells in long-lasting Graves disease. With iRepertoire HTBI primers and Arm-PCR of CDR3 regions, TCR beta libraries were built. MiXCR, run by TCRdb on the multiplex PCR reads, gives a single entry per CDR3 protein. The sample carries under 800,000 distinct CDR3 sequences, roughly 15% recorded once. Indicated time point: newly diagnosed GD, antithyroid drugs for less than 3 months. The TCR library was made from RNA that had been extracted from PBMCs in TRIzol. The data also belong to a second study, concerning T cells in Graves' hyperthyroidism and ophthalmopathy.

This sample comprised peripheral blood mononuclear cells (PBMCs), obtained at new diagnosis, from a patient treated with antithyroid drugs. The origin of the receptors is a woman aged 25-40 years with Graves disease.

In this sample, this clonotype turned up many times. The chain combines TRBV11-2 with TRBJ1-1, with D uncertain. The CDR3 covers 13 residues. Between the trimmed V and J ends, which lost 4 bases and 3 bases, there was a span of 9 bases. Germline values: CDR1 SGHAT, CDR2 FQNNGV. The CDR3 nucleotides read TGTGCCAGCAGCTCGGGTTGGGACACTGAAGCTTTCTTT. It encodes CASSSGWDTEAFF.

This clonotype occurred many times. The J gene is TRBJ1-2, the V gene TRBV24-1; the match to TRBD1 covers 9 bases. The length of the CDR3 is 15 residues. V trimming: 4 bases; J trimming: 7 bases; junction bases outside the gene matches: 9. The germline V gene has CDR1 KGHDR and CDR2 SFDVKD. CDR3 sequence (DNA): TGTGCCACCAGTGACGGAACAGGGGGCAGGGGTGGCTACACCTTC. Its protein is CATSDGTGGRGGYTF.

This clonotype has ten or more counts. The CDR3 region has the DNA TGTGCCAGCAGCTCTCAGGGGGAGACCCAGTACTTC. Protein: CASSSQGETQYF. The J gene is TRBJ2-5, the V gene TRBV7-2; TRBD1 might be the D (6 bases). Germline lookup yields CDR1 SGHTA and CDR2 FQGNSA. Trimming pared 4 bases from V and 5 bases from J, leaving 8 bases between. This CDR3 is 12 amino acids long.

The chain is built from TRBV4-2 and TRBJ2-3; D is undetermined. CDR1 is LGHNA and CDR2 is YNFKEQ in the germline V gene. V was trimmed by 4 bases and J by 3 bases, leaving 8 bases between them. The CDR3 length is 13 residues. As DNA, the CDR3 is TGTGCCAGCAGCCCCAAGGGAACAGATACGCAGTATTTT. This codes for CASSPKGTDTQYF.

This clonotype was observed a few times. The chain carries TRBV9 and TRBJ1-1; no clear D. V was pared by 0 bases and J by 3 bases, with 6 bases between. The germline gives CDR1 SGDLS, CDR2 YYNGEE. This CDR3 spans 13 amino acids. The CDR3 DNA reads as TGTGCCAGCAGCGTAGACACGGACACTGAAGCTTTCTTT. This sequence encodes CASSVDTDTEAFF.

The chain uses TRBV11-2 and TRBJ1-1, with 10 nucleotides matching TRBD1. The CDR3 contains 15 residues. Trimming cost V 5 bases and J 3 bases; bases outside gene matches: 6. Germline V gene sequence: CDR1 SGHAT, CDR2 FQNNGV. CDR3 in amino acids: CASSLQDRGDTEAFF. The CDR3 DNA reads as TGTGCCAGCAGCCTTCAGGACAGGGGGGACACTGAAGCTTTCTTT.

Here the CDR3 reads CSVADRTYYGYTF. CDR3 coding DNA: TGCAGTGTTGCGGACAGGACTTACTATGGCTACACCTTC. The chain joins TRBV20-1 to TRBJ1-2; 7 bases line up with TRBD1. CDR1 and CDR2 from the germline V gene are DFQATT and SNEGSKA (reference sequence). The CDR3 extends over 13 amino acids. Trimming cost V 7 bases and J 3 bases; bases outside gene matches: 8.

In this sample, this clonotype turned up once. This sequence may be a read error, since a much larger clone differs from it by one base. The V call is TRBV12-3 or TRBV12-4, the J call TRBJ1-2; possible D gene TRBD1, 6 bases. The CDR3 is 12 residues long. This chain's CDR3 is CASGWPGEGYIF. As DNA, the CDR3 is TGTGCCAGCGGCTGGCCAGGGGAGGGCTACATCTTC.

This clonotype was counted many times. The V call is TRBV20-1, the J call TRBJ2-7; 7 bases are shared with TRBD1. Trimming at V came to 0 bases and at J to 1 base, leaving 9 bases not matched to a gene. The CDR3 consists of 16 residues. Germline V lookup: CDR1 DFQATT, CDR2 SNEGSKA (reference sequence). The CDR3 region has the DNA TGCAGTGCTAGAGATCGGCAGACAGGGATATCCTACGAGCAGTACTTC. It translates to CSARDRQTGISYEQYF.

The gene calls are TRBV5-4 and TRBJ2-5, with 7 bases aligning to TRBD2. The CDR3 is made up of 15 amino acids. Germline loops: CDR1 SGHNT, CDR2 YYREEE (reference sequence). V was pared by 0 bases and J by 8 bases, with 10 bases of the junction left unmatched. The CDR3 region has the DNA TGTGCCAGCAGCTTGGGGCAGGGAGGGAGGAAAACCCAGTACTTC. Protein sequence: CASSLGQGGRKTQYF.

The J gene is TRBJ2-1, the V gene TRBV2; 10 bases align to TRBD2. J was trimmed by 0 bases and V by 10 bases; bases with no gene match: 15. Germline V gene lookup returns CDR1 SNHLY and CDR2 FYNNEI. The CDR3 loop spans 18 amino acids. For the CDR3, the DNA is TGTGCCACCAACCCTACTTCGGGACTAGCGTTCTCCTACAATGAGCAGTTCTTC. Translated, it gives CATNPTSGLAFSYNEQFF.

The chain has TRBV20-1 and TRBJ2-3; D possibly matches TRBD1 or TRBD2 (5 bases each). With 6 bases removed from V and 6 bases from J, the gap between germline ends came to 16 bases. Germline CDR1 and CDR2: DFQATT and SNEGSKA (reference sequence). The CDR3 consists of 13 residues. In nucleotides, the CDR3 is TGCAGTGCACGGGACGGTTTGGCGGATACGCAGTATTTT. It translates to CSARDGLADTQYF.

This clonotype occurred many times. This chain uses TRBV18 with TRBJ2-1; TRBD2 matches 13 bases. The CDR3 spans 15 residues. The trim removed 4 bases at V and 5 bases at J, leaving 2 bases unmatched. Germline V gives CDR1 KGHSH, CDR2 LQKENI. The CDR3 loop is CASSLGLAGNNEQFF. DNA of the CDR3: TGTGCCAGCTCACTGGGACTAGCGGGAAACAATGAGCAGTTCTTC.

The chain recombines TRBV19 with TRBJ2-7, with 7 bases aligning to TRBD2. Germline V gene lookup returns CDR1 LNHDA and CDR2 SQIVND (reference sequence). J was trimmed by 3 bases and V by 5 bases; bases with no gene match: 7. The CDR3 runs to 14 residues. CDR3 sequence reads: CASSGGRGSYEQYF. The DNA of the CDR3 is TGTGCCAGTAGTGGCGGGCGGGGGAGCTACGAGCAGTACTTC.

The V call is TRBV15, the J call TRBJ1-6; no firm D call. The germline CDR1 and CDR2 sequences are LNHNV and YYDKDF (reference sequence). The germline V and J ends were trimmed by 5 bases and 10 bases, with 15 bases remaining between them. This CDR3 is built from 14 residues. CDR3 DNA sequence: TGTGCCACCAGCCCCCGGCTGGAGGGCTCACCCCTCCACTTT. It yields the protein CATSPRLEGSPLHF.

This clonotype was recorded a few times. The chain recombines TRBV5-1 with TRBJ2-3; 9 bases are a match to TRBD1. Germline V gene data show CDR1 as SGHRS and CDR2 as YFSETQ. CDR3 length: 15 amino acids. The junction had 5 bases not matched to a gene; V was cut back by 2 bases and J by 4 bases. For the CDR3, the DNA is TGCGCCAGCAGCTTCACAGGGGGCGAGGCAGATACGCAGTATTTT. Translating gives CASSFTGGEADTQYF.

This clonotype was observed many times. The chain recombines TRBV12-3 or TRBV12-4 with TRBJ2-2, with D uncertain. V was pared by 8 bases and J by 1 base, with 11 bases between. The CDR3 extends over 14 amino acids. The CDR3 DNA sequence: TGTGCCAGCCGTCGTATGGTGAACACCGGGGAGCTGTTTTTT. Translating it yields CASRRMVNTGELFF.

This clonotype was counted ten times or more. J is TRBJ1-5 and V is TRBV28; 7 nucleotides line up with TRBD1. Germline loops: CDR1 MDHEN, CDR2 SYDVKM. CDR3 length: 15 residues. V trimming: 8 bases; J trimming: 4 bases; junction bases outside the gene matches: 11. Here the CDR3 reads CASRSGGTVNQPQHF. In DNA form, the CDR3 reads TGTGCCAGCCGCTCAGGGGGGACAGTAAATCAGCCCCAGCATTTT.

The table lists this clonotype with many counts. The V gene is TRBV19, the J gene TRBJ2-2; TRBD1 matches at 7 bases. Germline values: CDR1 LNHDA, CDR2 SQIVND (reference sequence). This CDR3 comprises 15 residues. V shed 7 bases and J 0 bases; nucleotides not matched to a gene: 5. The CDR3 loop reads CASTRGGANTGELFF. CDR3 sequence (DNA): TGTGCCAGTACCCGAGGGGGCGCGAACACCGGGGAGCTGTTTTTT. Using reference TRBV19 and TRBJ2-2 for the parts outside the CDR3, the full variable domain is DGGITQSPKYLFRKEGQNVTLSCEQNLNHDAMYWYRQDPGQGLRLIYYSQIVNDFQKGDIAEGYSVSREKKESFPLTVTSAQKNPTAFYLCASTRGGANTGELFFGEGSRLTVL.

The sample holds a few counts of this clonotype. V and J are TRBV29-1 and TRBJ1-2; tentative D call: TRBD1 (6 bases). Germline-derived CDR1 and CDR2 are SQVTM and ANQGSEA. Trimming removed 5 bases at V and 4 bases at J, with 11 bases between. The CDR3 runs to 12 residues. CDR3 bases: TGCAGCGTTTGGGGGCAGGGCTATGGCTACACCTTC. It encodes CSVWGQGYGYTF.

The sample holds many counts of this clonotype. The chain couples TRBV7-8 to TRBJ2-5; 9 bases fit TRBD2. The J segment lost 5 bases and the V segment lost 2 bases, leaving 9 bases of the junction unmatched. The CDR3 consists of 16 residues. CDR1 is SGHVS, CDR2 FQNEAQ, per germline. CDR3 region: CASSLRREGFVETQYF. CDR3 nucleotide sequence: TGTGCCAGCAGCTTACGGCGGGAGGGTTTCGTGGAGACCCAGTACTTC.

This clonotype was detected many times. The genes are TRBV19 and TRBJ2-1; 10 bases are shared with TRBD2. The CDR3 spans 20 residues. CDR1 LNHDA and CDR2 SQIVND come from the germline V gene (reference sequence). V lost 7 bases, J lost 6 bases, and 24 bases stayed unmatched. As DNA, the CDR3 is TGTGCCAGTACCTCCTTGGGGGGTCGGTTGGCTAGCGGGAGAGCCAATGAGCAGTTCTTC. It codes for CASTSLGGRLASGRANEQFF.

This clonotype was recorded a few times. This sequence joins TRBV20-1 and TRBJ2-7; 9 bases match TRBD2. Per germline, CDR1 DFQATT and CDR2 SNEGSKA (reference sequence). Trimming took 1 base from V and 2 from J; bases not matched to a gene: 9. The CDR3 length is 16 residues. This CDR3 is CSARARLAAYPYEQYF. DNA of the CDR3: TGCAGTGCTAGAGCCCGACTAGCGGCCTACCCCTACGAGCAGTACTTC.

This clonotype was observed a handful of times. CDR3 amino acids: CASSEGGSSGANVLTF. The DNA of the CDR3 is TGTGCCAGCAGTGAAGGTGGTAGCTCTGGGGCCAACGTCCTGACTTTC. The chain employs TRBV27 and TRBJ2-6; D uncertain. The CDR3 has 16 amino acids. Germline lookup yields CDR1 MNHEY and CDR2 SMNVEV (reference sequence). V lost 5 bases to trimming and J lost 0 bases, with 11 bases between them.

In its sample, this clonotype was seen many times. The chain uses TRBV12-3 or TRBV12-4 and TRBJ2-6; 7 nucleotides agree with TRBD1. CDR3 length: 18 residues. V lost 6 bases and J lost 0; bases outside the gene matches: 11. As DNA, the CDR3 is TGTGCCAGCAGCCCCACGAGGACAGGCCTCTCTGGGGCCAACGTCCTGACTTTC. Protein sequence: CASSPTRTGLSGANVLTF.

This clonotype was seen only a few times. The chain joins TRBV7-8 to TRBJ1-5; D possibly corresponds to TRBD1 (5 bases). CDR1 is SGHVS and CDR2 is FQNEAQ in the germline V gene. V was pared by 4 bases and J by 3 bases, with 10 bases between. This CDR3 is 14 amino acids long. The CDR3 region is CASSSGRLNQPQHF. The CDR3 nucleotides read TGTGCCAGCAGCTCGGGACGTCTCAATCAGCCCCAGCATTTT.

At least ten counts were recorded for this clonotype. The chain couples TRBV7-2 to TRBJ2-5; 9 bases are a match to TRBD2. Germline CDR1 SGHTA, CDR2 FQGNSA. CDR3 length: 14 amino acids. V was clipped by 7 bases and J by 0 bases; unmatched bases: 3. The CDR3 DNA reads as TGTGCCAGCACCCCTAGCGGGAACCAAGAGACCCAGTACTTC. As protein: CASTPSGNQETQYF.

Comments on this clonotype: One base away lies a much larger clone, so this may be a sequencing read error. The chain carries TRBV2 and TRBJ2-7, with D possibly TRBD2 on 7 matching bases. Trimming removed 7 bases at V and 4 bases at J, with 20 bases between. In germline, CDR1 is SNHLY, CDR2 FYNNEI. This CDR3 contains 15 residues. The CDR3 sequence: CASKGGATAKYEQYF. The CDR3 coding sequence is TGTGCCAGCAAGGGGGGGGCGACAGCAAAGTACGAGCAGTACTTC. The full variable domain, rest sourced from reference TRBV2 and TRBJ2-7, is EPEVTQTPSHQVTQMGQEVILRCVPISNHLYFYWYRQILGQKVEFLVSFYNNEISEKSEIFDDQFSVERPDGSNFTLKIRSTKLEDSAMYFCASKGGATAKYEQYFGPGTRLTVT.

Points on this clonotype: This sequence may be a read error, since a much larger clone differs from it by one base. The V and J genes are TRBV6-4 and TRBJ2-7, with 7 bases lining up with TRBD2. The germline CDR1 and CDR2 sequences are MRHNA and SNTAGT. The CDR3 is made up of 16 amino acids. The CDR3 bases are TGTGCCAGCAGCCGAACTAGCGCGGTCGGTATATACGGGCAGTACTTC. Protein product: CASSRTSAVGIYGQYF.

The DNA for the CDR3 is TGTGCCATCAGGGGTGGCCCTGCGGGAGCGTCCGGGGAGCTGTTTTTT. Translating gives CAIRGGPAGASGELFF. The gene calls are TRBV10-3 and TRBJ2-2; TRBD2 agrees at 7 bases. V was clipped by 6 bases and J by 6 bases; unmatched bases: 13. This CDR3 region has 16 residues. The germline gives CDR1 ENHRY, CDR2 SYGVKD.